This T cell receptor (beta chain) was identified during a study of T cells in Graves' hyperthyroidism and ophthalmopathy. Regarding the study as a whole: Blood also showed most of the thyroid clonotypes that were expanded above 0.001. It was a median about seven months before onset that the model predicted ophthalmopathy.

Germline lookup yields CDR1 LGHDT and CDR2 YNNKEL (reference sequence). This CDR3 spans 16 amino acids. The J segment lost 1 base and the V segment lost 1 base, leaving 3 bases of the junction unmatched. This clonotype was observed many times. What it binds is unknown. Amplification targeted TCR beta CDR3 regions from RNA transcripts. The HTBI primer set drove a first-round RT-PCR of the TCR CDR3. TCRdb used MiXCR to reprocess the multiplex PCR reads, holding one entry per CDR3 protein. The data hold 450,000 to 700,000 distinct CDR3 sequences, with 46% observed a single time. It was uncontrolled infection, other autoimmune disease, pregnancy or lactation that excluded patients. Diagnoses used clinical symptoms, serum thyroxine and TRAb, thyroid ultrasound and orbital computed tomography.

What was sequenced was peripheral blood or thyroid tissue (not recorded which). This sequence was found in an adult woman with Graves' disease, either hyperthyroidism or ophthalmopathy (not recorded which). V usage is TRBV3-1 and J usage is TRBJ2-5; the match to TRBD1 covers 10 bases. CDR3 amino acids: CASSQGRTGGQETQYF. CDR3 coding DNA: TGTGCCAGCAGCCAAGGAAGGACAGGGGGCCAAGAGACCCAGTACTTC.